This T cell receptor (beta chain) was profiled in a study of T cell changes during pregnancy in multiple sclerosis (dated by TCRdb to between 2018 and 2021). Study-level background: The study examined how the T cell repertoire changed over the course of pregnancy in women with multiple sclerosis.

V and J are trimmed by 1 base and 3 bases, and the gene matches miss 3 bases of the junction. The CDR3 measures 16 amino acids from cysteine to phenylalanine. CDR3 DNA is the only sequence kept; it has 48 bases, read in frame from the first base. CDR1 and CDR2, looked up from the germline V gene, are SGHVS and FQNEAQ. Worth noting for this clone: Its specific antigen is unknown. No base qualities exist here, and no much larger clone lies one base off it.

Library creation used the immunoSEQ multiplex PCR assay. Drawn from immuneACCESS, this table holds only the in-frame rearrangements with V and J called that TCRdb kept. Clones are partly lost; checked studies trace under half to an unresolved V gene and leave the rest unexplained. The sample data list some 100,000 clones, and 90% to 95% of these were observed just once. Together, the top ten hold about 0.9% of the sample. The source of this sequence is a female donor with multiple sclerosis, enrolled in a pregnancy study. The rearrangement combines TRBV7-8 with TRBJ1-4; TRBD1 matches 9 bases in the middle. Material: peripheral blood, obtained before pregnancy. The bases are TGTGCCAGCAGCTTAGACGGACAGGGGCCTAATGAAAAACTGTTTTTT. This codes for CASSLDGQGPNEKLFF.